This T cell receptor beta chain was retrieved from a study of T cell repertoires in cytomegalovirus infection. This clonotype was seen repeatedly, ten times or more. V lost 6 bases to trimming and J lost 3 bases, with 13 bases between them. The CDR3 contains 14 residues. Germline loops: CDR1 SGHTA, CDR2 FQGNSA. TCRdb re-called the reads with MiXCR, one entry per CDR3 protein. In the table there are under 250,000 distinct CDR3 sequences, 9% to 15% of which are singletons. This clonotype originated in a human donor in good health (CMV status not recorded). Some clones in this sample may be carry-over from other donors' samples. The V call is TRBV7-2, the J call TRBJ2-3; no firm D call. Sequenced: PBMCs. The CDR3 loop is CASSSRGETDTQYF. CDR3 nucleotide sequence: TGTGCCAGCAGTTCACGAGGCGAGACAGATACGCAGTATTTT.